These T cell receptor beta chains were read from a single sample in a study of T cells after yellow fever vaccination. Each CDR3 protein gets one entry after TCRdb re-called the 5' RACE reads with MiXCR. This table has some 550,000 distinct CDR3 sequences, roughly a fifth appearing once. Sequences were derived from PBMCs, sampled 15 days after the yellow fever booster vaccination. These receptors were collected from a man aged 25-45 years who received the YFV17D yellow fever vaccine. CDR3s include the opening cysteine and the closing phenylalanine or tryptophan. The order of the fields is V gene, J gene, D gene, clone size, CDR3 length, CDR3 protein, CDR3 DNA. The D gene is left open where the match is weak. Not all rows give a size; the values are once, few, many and, for expanded clones, a class.

v_call: TRBV9; j_call: TRBJ2-3; d_call: TRBD2; clone_size: NA; cdr3_length: 16; cdr3_aa: CASSGRLAGDTDTQYF; cdr3_nt: TGTGCCAGCAGCGGAAGACTAGCGGGAGACACAGATACGCAGTATTTT
v_call: TRBV29-1; j_call: TRBJ2-1; d_call: NA; clone_size: few; cdr3_length: 14; cdr3_aa: CSAHALTQRDEQFF; cdr3_nt: TGCAGCGCCCATGCCCTTACCCAAAGGGATGAGCAGTTCTTC
v_call: TRBV5-1; j_call: TRBJ2-7; d_call: NA; clone_size: few; cdr3_length: 12; cdr3_aa: CASSLEGTEQYF; cdr3_nt: TGCGCCAGCAGCTTGGAGGGGACCGAGCAGTACTTC
v_call: TRBV27; j_call: TRBJ2-1; d_call: NA; clone_size: few; cdr3_length: 15; cdr3_aa: CASYPVERNRHEQFF; cdr3_nt: TGTGCCAGCTATCCCGTGGAGCGTAACAGACATGAGCAGTTCTTC
v_call: TRBV27; j_call: TRBJ1-1; d_call: NA; clone_size: few; cdr3_length: 15; cdr3_aa: CASSWSAAPGTEAFF; cdr3_nt: TGTGCCAGCAGTTGGTCGGCGGCCCCAGGGACTGAAGCTTTCTTT
v_call: TRBV29-1; j_call: TRBJ2-3; d_call: NA; clone_size: NA; cdr3_length: 14; cdr3_aa: CSVDRLSGLDTQYF; cdr3_nt: TGCAGCGTTGACCGGCTCAGTGGGTTGGATACGCAGTATTTT
v_call: TRBV30; j_call: TRBJ2-7; d_call: NA; clone_size: few; cdr3_length: 12; cdr3_aa: CAWSSTGPEQYF; cdr3_nt: TGTGCCTGGAGCTCTACAGGGCCCGAGCAGTACTTC
v_call: TRBV5-4; j_call: TRBJ1-2; d_call: TRBD1; clone_size: NA; cdr3_length: 14; cdr3_aa: CASSRGTGEKGYTF; cdr3_nt: TGTGCCAGCAGCCGCGGGACAGGGGAGAAAGGCTACACCTTC
v_call: TRBV30; j_call: TRBJ2-1; d_call: NA; clone_size: NA; cdr3_length: 16; cdr3_aa: CAWTDLGREAYNEQFF; cdr3_nt: TGTGCCTGGACCGACTTAGGGCGCGAGGCCTACAATGAGCAGTTCTTC
v_call: TRBV12-3/TRBV12-4; j_call: TRBJ2-1; d_call: TRBD2; clone_size: NA; cdr3_length: 13; cdr3_aa: CASSSSGLNEQFF; cdr3_nt: TGTGCCAGCAGTTCTAGCGGCCTAAATGAGCAGTTCTTC
v_call: TRBV20-1; j_call: TRBJ2-1; d_call: NA; clone_size: NA; cdr3_length: 13; cdr3_aa: CSARDPVDNEQFF; cdr3_nt: TGCAGTGCTAGAGATCCGGTCGACAATGAGCAGTTCTTC
v_call: TRBV12-3/TRBV12-4; j_call: TRBJ2-5; d_call: NA; clone_size: NA; cdr3_length: 13; cdr3_aa: CASSLETPGTQYF; cdr3_nt: TGTGCCAGCAGTTTAGAAACCCCAGGGACCCAGTACTTC
v_call: TRBV28; j_call: TRBJ2-3; d_call: TRBD2; clone_size: NA; cdr3_length: 14; cdr3_aa: CASSLWGGLDTQYF; cdr3_nt: TGTGCCAGCAGTTTATGGGGGGGGTTGGATACGCAGTATTTT
v_call: TRBV20-1; j_call: TRBJ2-1; d_call: NA; clone_size: NA; cdr3_length: 12; cdr3_aa: CSASGRYNEQFF; cdr3_nt: TGCAGTGCTAGCGGGCGGTACAATGAGCAGTTCTTC
v_call: TRBV6-5; j_call: TRBJ2-1; d_call: TRBD2; clone_size: few; cdr3_length: 16; cdr3_aa: CASSYTWTSGSNEQFF; cdr3_nt: TGTGCCAGCAGTTACACCTGGACTAGCGGGAGTAATGAGCAGTTCTTC
v_call: TRBV7-2; j_call: TRBJ2-7; d_call: TRBD2; clone_size: NA; cdr3_length: 15; cdr3_aa: CASSLISGPAYEQYF; cdr3_nt: TGTGCCAGCAGCTTAATTAGCGGGCCTGCCTACGAGCAGTACTTC
v_call: TRBV6-1; j_call: TRBJ2-2; d_call: NA; clone_size: NA; cdr3_length: 15; cdr3_aa: CASKPGQLNTGELFF; cdr3_nt: TGTGCCAGCAAACCGGGACAACTAAACACCGGGGAGCTGTTTTTT
v_call: TRBV12-3/TRBV12-4; j_call: TRBJ1-5; d_call: NA; clone_size: NA; cdr3_length: 12; cdr3_aa: CASSGPNQPQHF; cdr3_nt: TGTGCCAGCAGCGGGCCCAATCAGCCCCAGCATTTT
v_call: TRBV4-3; j_call: TRBJ2-7; d_call: TRBD1; clone_size: NA; cdr3_length: 15; cdr3_aa: CASSPNRGAAFEQYF; cdr3_nt: TGCGCCAGCAGCCCGAACAGGGGGGCGGCATTCGAGCAGTACTTC
v_call: TRBV10-3; j_call: TRBJ2-3; d_call: TRBD2; clone_size: NA; cdr3_length: 15; cdr3_aa: CAISMGLVITDTQYF; cdr3_nt: TGTGCCATCAGTATGGGACTAGTGATCACAGATACGCAGTATTTT
v_call: TRBV12-3/TRBV12-4; j_call: TRBJ2-7; d_call: TRBD2; clone_size: many; cdr3_length: 13; cdr3_aa: CASSSGGGYEQYF; cdr3_nt: TGTGCCAGCAGCTCGGGAGGCGGATACGAGCAGTACTTC
v_call: TRBV6-2/TRBV6-3; j_call: TRBJ2-7; d_call: NA; clone_size: NA; cdr3_length: 15; cdr3_aa: CASSYSAAAKPEQYF; cdr3_nt: TGTGCCAGCAGTTACTCTGCAGCGGCAAAGCCCGAGCAGTACTTC
v_call: TRBV4-2; j_call: TRBJ1-3; d_call: NA; clone_size: few; cdr3_length: 14; cdr3_aa: CASSAGGAGNTIYF; cdr3_nt: TGTGCCAGCAGCGCGGGCGGGGCTGGAAACACCATATATTTT
v_call: TRBV9; j_call: TRBJ2-7; d_call: NA; clone_size: NA; cdr3_length: 16; cdr3_aa: CASSSGVGTPGDEQYF; cdr3_nt: TGTGCCAGCAGCTCAGGGGTAGGGACCCCCGGGGACGAGCAGTACTTC
v_call: TRBV5-1; j_call: TRBJ2-3; d_call: TRBD1; clone_size: NA; cdr3_length: 15; cdr3_aa: CASSLSTGGRDTQYF; cdr3_nt: TGCGCCAGCAGCTTGAGTACAGGGGGTAGAGATACGCAGTATTTT
v_call: TRBV7-2; j_call: TRBJ2-3; d_call: TRBD2; clone_size: NA; cdr3_length: 13; cdr3_aa: CASSSPPGLAQYF; cdr3_nt: TGTGCCAGCAGCTCTCCACCGGGACTAGCGCAGTATTTT
v_call: TRBV9; j_call: TRBJ2-2; d_call: NA; clone_size: NA; cdr3_length: 15; cdr3_aa: CASSAVGRNTGELFF; cdr3_nt: TGTGCCAGCAGCGCGGTGGGACGGAACACCGGGGAGCTGTTTTTT
v_call: TRBV5-1; j_call: TRBJ2-3; d_call: TRBD2; clone_size: few; cdr3_length: 15; cdr3_aa: CASPQREWERDTQYF; cdr3_nt: TGCGCCAGCCCCCAGCGGGAGTGGGAGAGGGATACGCAGTATTTT
v_call: TRBV6-2/TRBV6-3; j_call: TRBJ2-5; d_call: NA; clone_size: few; cdr3_length: 15; cdr3_aa: CASSYGGSYQETQYF; cdr3_nt: TGTGCCAGCAGTTACGGGGGATCATACCAAGAGACCCAGTACTTC
v_call: TRBV15; j_call: TRBJ2-1; d_call: NA; clone_size: few; cdr3_length: 14; cdr3_aa: CATSTIATNNEQFF; cdr3_nt: TGTGCCACCAGTACGATAGCGACGAACAATGAGCAGTTCTTC
v_call: TRBV5-1; j_call: TRBJ2-5; d_call: TRBD1; clone_size: few; cdr3_length: 14; cdr3_aa: CASTSGGSAETQYF; cdr3_nt: TGCGCCAGCACTTCAGGGGGCTCAGCAGAGACCCAGTACTTC
v_call: TRBV27; j_call: TRBJ2-7; d_call: TRBD2; clone_size: NA; cdr3_length: 16; cdr3_aa: CASSLLTSGAKYEQYF; cdr3_nt: TGTGCCAGCAGTTTATTGACTAGCGGGGCTAAGTACGAGCAGTACTTC
v_call: TRBV20-1; j_call: TRBJ2-2; d_call: TRBD1; clone_size: few; cdr3_length: 15; cdr3_aa: CSATKRTGNTGELFF; cdr3_nt: TGCAGTGCTACCAAAAGGACAGGGAACACCGGGGAGCTGTTTTTT
v_call: TRBV28; j_call: TRBJ2-7; d_call: NA; clone_size: NA; cdr3_length: 15; cdr3_aa: CASSGTGPASYEQYF; cdr3_nt: TGTGCCAGCAGTGGAACGGGGCCGGCAAGCTACGAGCAGTACTTC
v_call: TRBV6-5; j_call: TRBJ2-7; d_call: NA; clone_size: few; cdr3_length: 15; cdr3_aa: CASSYSLDYSYEQYF; cdr3_nt: TGTGCCAGCAGTTACTCCTTGGACTACTCCTACGAGCAGTACTTC
v_call: TRBV7-7; j_call: TRBJ2-2; d_call: NA; clone_size: few; cdr3_length: 13; cdr3_aa: CAKGGANTGELFF; cdr3_nt: TGTGCCAAGGGGGGGGCGAACACCGGGGAGCTGTTTTTT
v_call: TRBV10-2; j_call: TRBJ2-1; d_call: TRBD2; clone_size: few; cdr3_length: 13; cdr3_aa: CATESGSYNEQFF; cdr3_nt: TGCGCCACCGAGAGCGGGAGCTACAATGAGCAGTTCTTC
v_call: TRBV18; j_call: TRBJ2-5; d_call: TRBD2; clone_size: few; cdr3_length: 18; cdr3_aa: CASSPPGLAGGPMETQYF; cdr3_nt: TGTGCCAGCTCACCACCCGGACTAGCGGGAGGGCCGATGGAGACCCAGTACTTC
v_call: TRBV7-2; j_call: TRBJ2-3; d_call: NA; clone_size: NA; cdr3_length: 15; cdr3_aa: CASSSRLLNTDTQYF; cdr3_nt: TGTGCCAGCAGCTCACGACTCCTCAACACAGATACGCAGTATTTT
v_call: TRBV6-1; j_call: TRBJ1-4; d_call: TRBD1; clone_size: few; cdr3_length: 14; cdr3_aa: CASRRDRRNEKLFF; cdr3_nt: TGTGCCAGCAGGAGGGACAGGCGTAATGAAAAACTGTTTTTT
v_call: TRBV18; j_call: TRBJ2-2; d_call: NA; clone_size: NA; cdr3_length: 15; cdr3_aa: CASSPPSYYTGELFF; cdr3_nt: TGTGCCAGCTCACCACCTAGCTACTACACCGGGGAGCTGTTTTTT
v_call: TRBV20-1; j_call: TRBJ2-5; d_call: TRBD2; clone_size: NA; cdr3_length: 14; cdr3_aa: CSVIAGGPQETQYF; cdr3_nt: TGCAGTGTTATCGCGGGAGGGCCCCAAGAGACCCAGTACTTC
v_call: TRBV7-2; j_call: TRBJ1-2; d_call: TRBD1; clone_size: NA; cdr3_length: 14; cdr3_aa: CASSRTTGYNGYTF; cdr3_nt: TGTGCCAGCAGCAGAACGACAGGGTACAATGGCTACACCTTC
v_call: TRBV20-1; j_call: TRBJ2-3; d_call: NA; clone_size: NA; cdr3_length: 13; cdr3_aa: CSASGGIRDTQYF; cdr3_nt: TGCAGTGCTAGCGGAGGGATCAGAGATACGCAGTATTTT
v_call: TRBV5-4; j_call: TRBJ2-7; d_call: NA; clone_size: NA; cdr3_length: 13; cdr3_aa: CATTRDSPYEQYF; cdr3_nt: TGTGCCACGACCCGGGACTCACCCTACGAGCAGTACTTC
v_call: TRBV29-1; j_call: TRBJ2-1; d_call: NA; clone_size: NA; cdr3_length: 13; cdr3_aa: CSVEMGRANEQFF; cdr3_nt: TGCAGCGTTGAAATGGGGCGGGCGAATGAGCAGTTCTTC
v_call: TRBV18; j_call: TRBJ2-1; d_call: TRBD2; clone_size: NA; cdr3_length: 17; cdr3_aa: CASSPPESGGIYNEQFF; cdr3_nt: TGTGCCAGCTCACCCCCGGAAAGCGGGGGTATCTACAATGAGCAGTTCTTC
v_call: TRBV12-3/TRBV12-4; j_call: TRBJ2-3; d_call: NA; clone_size: few; cdr3_length: 13; cdr3_aa: CASTRVGSDTQYF; cdr3_nt: TGTGCCAGCACCAGGGTGGGGAGCGATACGCAGTATTTT
v_call: TRBV3-1; j_call: TRBJ2-7; d_call: NA; clone_size: few; cdr3_length: 15; cdr3_aa: CASSRGLDQSYEQYF; cdr3_nt: TGTGCCAGCAGCCGGGGCCTGGACCAGTCCTACGAGCAGTACTTC
v_call: TRBV20-1; j_call: TRBJ1-4; d_call: NA; clone_size: few; cdr3_length: 12; cdr3_aa: CSATRPHEKLFF; cdr3_nt: TGCAGTGCTACCCGGCCCCATGAAAAACTGTTTTTT
v_call: TRBV25-1; j_call: TRBJ2-6; d_call: NA; clone_size: few; cdr3_length: 13; cdr3_aa: CASILSGANVLTF; cdr3_nt: TGTGCCAGCATCCTTTCTGGGGCCAACGTCCTGACTTTC